This T cell receptor beta chain emerged from a study of a mutant IDH1 vaccine in newly diagnosed glioma. Study overall: Across weeks 1, 3, 5, 7, 11, 15, 19 and 23, patients received a vaccination each time, eight in all.

V shed 5 bases and J shed 1 base, with 8 bases lying between them. The CDR3 covers 13 residues. The germline gives CDR1 SGHRS, CDR2 YFSETQ. TCRdb's copy holds only in-frame clones and misses some; the assay was immunoSEQ multiplex PCR. The table has tens of thousands of clones, roughly 90% seen once; the top ten hold about 0.6%. Time point denoted: week 5, during vaccination. Vaccination used 300 ug of mutant IDH1 20-mer peptide per dose, with topical imiquimod. About this clone: Its antigen is as yet unknown.

Study-wide findings and caveats: Any relationship between pseudoprogression and changes in top peripheral T cell clonotypes seemed absent.

V usage is TRBV5-1 and J usage is TRBJ2-3, with a possible D match to TRBD1 (6 bases). The receptor was derived from a woman aged 50 to 65 with glioma. This sample comprised PBMCs, obtained from a glioma patient whose treatment included an IDH1 peptide vaccine. The CDR3 bases are TGCGCCAGCAGACAGGGCGGCACAGATACGCAGTATTTT. Translated, it gives CASRQGGTDTQYF.